This paragraph reports one TCR beta chain. V shed 6 bases and J 0 bases; nucleotides not matched to a gene: 4. Germline V gene sequence: CDR1 ENHRY, CDR2 SYGVKD. This CDR3 contains 14 residues. Profiling relied on immunoSEQ multiplex PCR, and the TCRdb table lists in-frame clones only, not all of them. The sample shows roughly 46,000 clones, 80% to 85% of them seen only once. These data are taken from a study of T cell changes during pregnancy in multiple sclerosis. Sequences were derived from CD4+ T cells from peripheral blood mononuclear cells, sampled before pregnancy. The source is a female donor with multiple sclerosis, enrolled in a pregnancy study. The rearrangement uses TRBV10-3 and TRBJ1-1, with TRBD1 matching over 7 bases. The CDR3 is CAIRQGSVNTEAFF. The CDR3 nucleotides are TGTGCCATCAGACAGGGGAGCGTGAACACTGAAGCTTTCTTT.